This T cell receptor (beta chain) was obtained from a study of cytomegalovirus exposure and HLA in healthy donors. Study context: Tens of millions of unique TCRs, all from HLA-typed donors, were included in an early release of the data. Study-level results: The classifier was said to identify cytomegalovirus status with high specificity and sensitivity. Analyzed later, most CMV-associated TCR beta chains appeared HLA-restricted. HLA allele associations emerged for roughly 16,000 TCR beta sequences in a later analysis, at 0.05 false discovery rate.

CDR1 and CDR2 from the germline V gene are SEHNR and FQNEAQ (reference sequence). Trimming took off 2 bases at V and 2 bases at J, with 9 bases between the two ends. There are 14 residues in the CDR3. PCR primers comprised 60 Vbeta and 13 Jbeta primers. Data came from immunoSEQ multiplex PCR; TCRdb stores just in-frame clones and leaves some out. The table records around 150,000 clones, approximately 72% of them present only once. In this sample, this clone turned up a few times. Its target is unknown. The TCR was taken from a man aged 35-49 years in good health and CMV-seropositive. Specimen: PBMCs. This rearrangement joins TRBV7-9 to TRBJ1-2, with D unclear. The CDR3 nucleotides are TGTGCCAGCAGCTTACCGGGGAGCAACTATGGCTACACCTTC. Amino acid sequence: CASSLPGSNYGYTF. Filled out from reference TRBV7-9 and TRBJ1-2, the complete variable domain reads DTGVSQNPRHKITKRGQNVTFRCDPISEHNRLYWYRQTLGQGPEFLTYFQNEAQLEKSRLLSDRFSAERPKGSFSTLEIQRTEQGDSAMYLCASSLPGSNYGYTFGSGTRLTVV.